One TCR beta chain is described in this entry. Its antigen is unidentified. Germline-derived CDR1 and CDR2 are LGHNA and YNFKEQ. J lost 13 bases, V lost 0 bases, and 12 bases had no gene match. This CDR3 spans 15 amino acids. Researchers reported sorting CD4+ naive, central memory, regulatory and stem cell-like memory cells via CD45RO/CCR7/CD25/CD127/CD95/CD27. Purity exceeded 95% in all sorted populations. This record comes from a study of beta chain features in type 1 diabetes. Every bit of the isolated RNA underwent reverse transcription, so sequencing read expressed TCRB transcripts. Some clones are missing from TCRdb's copy, which holds only in-frame ones; the method was immunoSEQ multiplex PCR. Of roughly 370,000 clones listed, approximately 15% are singletons. Study findings and constraints: Shortening of TCRB CDR3s, moderate but significant, appeared in all four CD4+ subsets of Type 1 diabetes patients. Any HLA-type effect on TCRB rearrangement remained unresolved here.

What was sequenced was naive CD4+ T cells from blood. The sequence came from a man aged 30-40 years in good health. The chain employs TRBV4-2 and TRBJ2-5; 9 nucleotides line up with TRBD2. The CDR3 loop is CASSQEIAGGPEVYF. In nucleotides, the CDR3 is TGTGCCAGCAGCCAAGAAATCGCGGGAGGGCCGGAAGTGTACTTC.